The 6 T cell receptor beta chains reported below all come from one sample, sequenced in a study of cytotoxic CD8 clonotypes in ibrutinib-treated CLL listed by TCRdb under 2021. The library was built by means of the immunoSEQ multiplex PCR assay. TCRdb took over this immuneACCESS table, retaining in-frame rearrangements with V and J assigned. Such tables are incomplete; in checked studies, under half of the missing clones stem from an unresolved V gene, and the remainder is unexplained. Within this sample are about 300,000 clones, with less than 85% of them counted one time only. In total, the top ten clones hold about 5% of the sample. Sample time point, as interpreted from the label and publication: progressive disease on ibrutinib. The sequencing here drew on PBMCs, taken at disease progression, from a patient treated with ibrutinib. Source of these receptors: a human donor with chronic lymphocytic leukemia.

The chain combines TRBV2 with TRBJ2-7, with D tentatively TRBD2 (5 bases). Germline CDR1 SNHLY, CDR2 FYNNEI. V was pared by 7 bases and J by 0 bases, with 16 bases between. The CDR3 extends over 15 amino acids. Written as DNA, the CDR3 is TGTGCCAGCATCACCCCCGGACTTAGCTCCTACGAGCAGTACTTC. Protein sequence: CASITPGLSSYEQYF. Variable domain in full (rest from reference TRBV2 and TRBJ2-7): EPEVTQTPSHQVTQMGQEVILRCVPISNHLYFYWYRQILGQKVEFLVSFYNNEISEKSEIFDDQFSVERPDGSNFTLKIRSTKLEDSAMYFCASITPGLSSYEQYFGPGTRLTVT.

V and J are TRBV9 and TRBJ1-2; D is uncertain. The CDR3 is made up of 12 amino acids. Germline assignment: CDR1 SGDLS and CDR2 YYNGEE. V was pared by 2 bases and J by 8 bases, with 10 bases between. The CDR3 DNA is TGTGCCAGCAGCGTTTCTTGGAGGGGCTACACCTTC. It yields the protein CASSVSWRGYTF.

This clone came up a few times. CDR3 DNA sequence: TGTGCCAGCAGCTTTACAGGGGGCATGGGCTATGGCTACACCTTC. Translating gives CASSFTGGMGYGYTF. This chain connects TRBV7-8 to TRBJ1-2, with 9 nucleotides matching TRBD1. The CDR3 loop spans 15 amino acids. The germline V gene has CDR1 SGHVS and CDR2 FQNEAQ. Germline trimming cut 3 bases from V and 4 bases from J; bases unmatched to any gene: 6.

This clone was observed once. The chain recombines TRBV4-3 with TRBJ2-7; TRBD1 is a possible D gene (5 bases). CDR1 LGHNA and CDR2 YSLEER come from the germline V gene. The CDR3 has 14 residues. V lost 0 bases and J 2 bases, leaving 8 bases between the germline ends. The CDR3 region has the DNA TGCGCCAGCAGCCAAGATCGCAGGGCCTACGAGCAGTACTTC. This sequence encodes CASSQDRRAYEQYF.

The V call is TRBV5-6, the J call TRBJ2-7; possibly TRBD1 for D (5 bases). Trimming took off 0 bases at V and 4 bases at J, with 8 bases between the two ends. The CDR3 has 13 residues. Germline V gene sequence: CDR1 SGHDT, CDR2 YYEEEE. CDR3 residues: CASSLGSGYEQYF. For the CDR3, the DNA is TGTGCCAGCAGCTTGGGGTCAGGGTACGAGCAGTACTTC.

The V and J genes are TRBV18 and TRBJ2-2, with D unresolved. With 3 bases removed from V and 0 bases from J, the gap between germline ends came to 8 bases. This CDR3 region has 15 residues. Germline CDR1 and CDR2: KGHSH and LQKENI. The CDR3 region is CASSPSDTNTGELFF. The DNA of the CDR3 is TGTGCCAGCTCACCGAGCGACACGAACACCGGGGAGCTGTTTTTT.